Presented here are 7 T cell receptor beta chains from one specimen sequenced in a study of blood T cell repertoires in COVID-19. Sequencing was performed with immunoSEQ multiplex PCR; in TCRdb, only in-frame clones are kept and a portion is missing. The sample lists 250,000 or so clones, roughly nine tenths occurring once. Sequenced input: PBMCs or T cells enriched from blood (not recorded which). Receptor source: a man aged 25 to 40 who had recovered from COVID-19.

This chain connects TRBV9 to TRBJ2-5; D gene unclear. Trimming removed 0 bases at V and 0 bases at J, with 6 bases between. This CDR3 is 14 amino acids long. CDR1 is SGDLS and CDR2 is YYNGEE in the germline V gene. This CDR3 reads CASSVDSDQETQYF. As DNA, the CDR3 is TGTGCCAGCAGCGTAGATTCCGACCAAGAGACCCAGTACTTC.

J is TRBJ1-2 and V is TRBV28, with 8 bases fitting TRBD1. Looked up from germline, CDR1 is MDHEN and CDR2 is SYDVKM. Germline trimming cut 4 bases from V and 8 bases from J; bases unmatched to any gene: 12. This CDR3 comprises 15 residues. CDR3 bases: TGTGCCAGCAGTTCCAACCCGTACAGGGGGGAGGGCTACACCTTC. Translated: CASSSNPYRGEGYTF.

This clone was detected once. The chain has TRBV9 and TRBJ1-6, with 10 bases lining up with TRBD1. The CDR3 contains 16 residues. Trimming at V came to 0 bases and at J to 10 bases, leaving 7 bases not matched to a gene. Per germline, CDR1 SGDLS and CDR2 YYNGEE. The CDR3 spells CASSVDVGQGPSPLHF. The CDR3 DNA is TGTGCCAGCAGCGTAGATGTGGGACAGGGGCCCTCACCCCTCCACTTT.

This chain links TRBV28 with TRBJ2-7, with D maybe TRBD1 (5 bases). Trimming pared 2 bases from V and 6 bases from J, leaving 17 bases between. The V gene's germline CDR1 is MDHEN and CDR2 SYDVKM. This CDR3 is 15 amino acids long. CDR3 region: CASSLDAGLVTEQYF. DNA for the CDR3: TGTGCCAGCAGTTTAGATGCAGGGTTGGTGACCGAGCAGTACTTC.

The chain joins TRBV11-1 to TRBJ2-1; no clear D. Germline CDR1 is SGHAT and CDR2 is FQDESV (reference sequence). This CDR3 region has 14 residues. V was clipped by 1 base and J by 12 bases, with 16 bases between them. The CDR3 sequence is CASSLDLVPEGQFF. The CDR3 DNA is TGTGCCAGCAGCTTAGATCTAGTCCCCGAAGGGCAGTTCTTC. The complete variable domain, with remaining parts taken from reference TRBV11-1 and TRBJ2-1, reads EAEVAQSPRYKITEKSQAVAFWCDPISGHATLYWYRQILGQGPELLVQFQDESVVDDSQLPKDRFSAERLKGVDSTLKIQPAELGDSAMYLCASSLDLVPEGQFFGPGTRLTVL.

The CDR3 DNA follows: TGTGCCAGCAGTTTTTCCAGGAACACTGAAGCTTTCTTT. Translating it yields CASSFSRNTEAFF. The chain joins TRBV28 to TRBJ1-1, with D unresolved. There are 13 residues in the CDR3. The V end lost 3 bases, the J end lost 1 base, and 6 bases lay between the germline ends. Germline CDR1 is MDHEN and CDR2 is SYDVKM.

This chain connects TRBV4-1 to TRBJ1-5, with D hard to call. The CDR3 is made up of 16 amino acids. V was pared by 1 base and J by 5 bases, with 15 bases between. Germline assignment: CDR1 MGHRA and CDR2 YSYEKL. The DNA for the CDR3 is TGCGCCAGCAGCCAAGTGCAAGGACCACTAGATCAGCCCCAGCATTTT. This translates into CASSQVQGPLDQPQHF.